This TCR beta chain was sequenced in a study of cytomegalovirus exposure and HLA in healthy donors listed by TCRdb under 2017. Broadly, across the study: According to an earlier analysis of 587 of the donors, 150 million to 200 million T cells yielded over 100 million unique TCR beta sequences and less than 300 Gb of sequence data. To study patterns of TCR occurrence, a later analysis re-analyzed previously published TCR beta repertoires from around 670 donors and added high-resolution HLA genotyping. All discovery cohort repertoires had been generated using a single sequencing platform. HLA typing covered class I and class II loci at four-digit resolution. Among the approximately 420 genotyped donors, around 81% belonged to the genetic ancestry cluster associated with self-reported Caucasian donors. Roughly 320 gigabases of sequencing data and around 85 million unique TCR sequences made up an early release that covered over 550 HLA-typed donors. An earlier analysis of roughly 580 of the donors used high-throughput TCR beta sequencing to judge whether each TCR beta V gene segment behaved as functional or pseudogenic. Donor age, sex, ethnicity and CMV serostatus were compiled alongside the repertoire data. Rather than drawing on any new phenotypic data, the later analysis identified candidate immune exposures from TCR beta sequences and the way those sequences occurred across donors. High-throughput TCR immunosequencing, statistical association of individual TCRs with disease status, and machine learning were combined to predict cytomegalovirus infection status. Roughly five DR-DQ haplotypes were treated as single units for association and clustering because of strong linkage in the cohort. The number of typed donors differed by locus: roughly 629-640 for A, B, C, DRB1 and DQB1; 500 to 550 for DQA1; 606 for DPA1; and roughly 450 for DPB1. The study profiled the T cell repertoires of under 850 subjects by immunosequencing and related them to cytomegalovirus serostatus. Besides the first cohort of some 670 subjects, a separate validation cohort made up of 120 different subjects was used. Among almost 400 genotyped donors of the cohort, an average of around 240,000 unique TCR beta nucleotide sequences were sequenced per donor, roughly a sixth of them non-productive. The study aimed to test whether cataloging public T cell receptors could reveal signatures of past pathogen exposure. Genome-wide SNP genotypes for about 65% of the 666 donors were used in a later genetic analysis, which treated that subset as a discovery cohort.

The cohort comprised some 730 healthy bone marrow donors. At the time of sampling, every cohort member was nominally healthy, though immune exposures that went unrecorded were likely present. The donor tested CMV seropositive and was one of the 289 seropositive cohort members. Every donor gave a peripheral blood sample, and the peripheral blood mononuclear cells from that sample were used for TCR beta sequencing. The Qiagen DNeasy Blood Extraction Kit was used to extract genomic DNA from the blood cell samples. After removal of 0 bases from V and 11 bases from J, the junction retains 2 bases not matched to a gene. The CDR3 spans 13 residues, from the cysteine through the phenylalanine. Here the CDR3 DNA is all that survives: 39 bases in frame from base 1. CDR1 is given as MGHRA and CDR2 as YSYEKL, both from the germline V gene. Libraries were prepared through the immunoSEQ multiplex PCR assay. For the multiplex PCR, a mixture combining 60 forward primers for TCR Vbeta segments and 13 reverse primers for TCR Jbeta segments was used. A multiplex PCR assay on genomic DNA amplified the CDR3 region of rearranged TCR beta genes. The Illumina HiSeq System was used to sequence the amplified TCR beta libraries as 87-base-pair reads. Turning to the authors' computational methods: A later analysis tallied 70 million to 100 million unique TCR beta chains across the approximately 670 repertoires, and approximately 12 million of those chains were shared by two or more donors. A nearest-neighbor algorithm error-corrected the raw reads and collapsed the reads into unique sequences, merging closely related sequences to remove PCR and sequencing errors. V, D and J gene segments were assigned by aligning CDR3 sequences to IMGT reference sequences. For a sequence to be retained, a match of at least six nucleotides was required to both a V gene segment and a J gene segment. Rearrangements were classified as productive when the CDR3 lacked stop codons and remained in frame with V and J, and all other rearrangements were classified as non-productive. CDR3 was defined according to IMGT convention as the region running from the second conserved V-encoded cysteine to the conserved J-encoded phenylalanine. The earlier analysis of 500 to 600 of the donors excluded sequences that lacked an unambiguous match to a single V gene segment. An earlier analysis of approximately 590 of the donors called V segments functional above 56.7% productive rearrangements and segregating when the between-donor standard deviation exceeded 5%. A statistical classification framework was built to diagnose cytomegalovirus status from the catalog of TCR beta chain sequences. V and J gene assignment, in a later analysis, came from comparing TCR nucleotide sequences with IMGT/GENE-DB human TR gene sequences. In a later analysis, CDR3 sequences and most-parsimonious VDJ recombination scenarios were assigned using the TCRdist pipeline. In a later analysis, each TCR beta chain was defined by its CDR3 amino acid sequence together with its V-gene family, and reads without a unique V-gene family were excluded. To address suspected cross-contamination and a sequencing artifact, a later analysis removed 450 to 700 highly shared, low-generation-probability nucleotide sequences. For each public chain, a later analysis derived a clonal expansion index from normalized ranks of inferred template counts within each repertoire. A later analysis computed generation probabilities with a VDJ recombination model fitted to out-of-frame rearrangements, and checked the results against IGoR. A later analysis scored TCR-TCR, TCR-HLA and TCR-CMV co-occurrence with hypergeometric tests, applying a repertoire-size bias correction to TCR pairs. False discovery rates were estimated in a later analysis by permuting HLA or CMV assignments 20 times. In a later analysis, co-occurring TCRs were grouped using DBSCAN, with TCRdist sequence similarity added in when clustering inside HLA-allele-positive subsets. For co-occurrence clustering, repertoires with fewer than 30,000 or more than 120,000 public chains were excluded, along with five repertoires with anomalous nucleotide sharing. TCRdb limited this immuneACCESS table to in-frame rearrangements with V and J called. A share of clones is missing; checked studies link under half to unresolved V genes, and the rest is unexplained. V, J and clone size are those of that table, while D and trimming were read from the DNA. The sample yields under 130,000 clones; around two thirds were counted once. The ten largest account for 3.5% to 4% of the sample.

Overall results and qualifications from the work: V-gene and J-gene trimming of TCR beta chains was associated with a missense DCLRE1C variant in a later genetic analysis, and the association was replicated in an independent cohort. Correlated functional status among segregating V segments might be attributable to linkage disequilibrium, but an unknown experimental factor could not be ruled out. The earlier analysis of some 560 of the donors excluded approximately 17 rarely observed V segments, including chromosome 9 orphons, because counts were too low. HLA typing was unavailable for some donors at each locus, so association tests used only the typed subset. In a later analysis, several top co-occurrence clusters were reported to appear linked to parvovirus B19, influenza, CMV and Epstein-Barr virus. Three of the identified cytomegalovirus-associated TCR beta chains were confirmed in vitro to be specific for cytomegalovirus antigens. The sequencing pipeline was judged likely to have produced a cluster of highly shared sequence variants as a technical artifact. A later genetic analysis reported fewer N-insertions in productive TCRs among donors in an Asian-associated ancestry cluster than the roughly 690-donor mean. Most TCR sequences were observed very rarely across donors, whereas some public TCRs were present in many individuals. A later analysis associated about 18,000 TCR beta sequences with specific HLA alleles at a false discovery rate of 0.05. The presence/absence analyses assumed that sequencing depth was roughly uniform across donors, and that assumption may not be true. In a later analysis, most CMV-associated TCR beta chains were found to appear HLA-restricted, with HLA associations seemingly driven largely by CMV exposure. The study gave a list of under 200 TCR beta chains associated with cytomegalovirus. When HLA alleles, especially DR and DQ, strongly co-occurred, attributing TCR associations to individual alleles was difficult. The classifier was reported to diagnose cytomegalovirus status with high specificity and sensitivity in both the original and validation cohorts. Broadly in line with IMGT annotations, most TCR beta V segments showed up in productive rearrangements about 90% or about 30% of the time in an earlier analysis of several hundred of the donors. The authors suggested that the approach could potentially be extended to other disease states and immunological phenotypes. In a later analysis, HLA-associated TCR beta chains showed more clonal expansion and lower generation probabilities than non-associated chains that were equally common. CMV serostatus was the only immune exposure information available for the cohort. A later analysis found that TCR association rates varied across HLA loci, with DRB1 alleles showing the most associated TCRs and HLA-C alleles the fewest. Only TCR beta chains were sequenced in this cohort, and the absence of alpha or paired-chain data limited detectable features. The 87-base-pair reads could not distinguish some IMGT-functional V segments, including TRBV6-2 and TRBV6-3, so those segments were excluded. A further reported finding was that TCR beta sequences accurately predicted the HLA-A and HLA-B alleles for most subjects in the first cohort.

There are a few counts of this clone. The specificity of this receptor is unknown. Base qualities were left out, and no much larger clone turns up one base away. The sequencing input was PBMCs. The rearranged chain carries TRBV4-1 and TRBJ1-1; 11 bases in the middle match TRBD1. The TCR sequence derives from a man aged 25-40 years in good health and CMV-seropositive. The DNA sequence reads TGCGCCAGCAGCCAAGAACGGGACAGGGGGGCTTTCTTT. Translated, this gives CASSQERDRGAFF.